The next 32 T cell receptor beta chains were all read from a single sample in a study of CD8+CD57+ T cells in acquired aplastic anemia. Profiling that covered TCR beta VDJ and CDR3 relied on genomic DNA as its template. TCRdb fed the reads into MiXCR, producing one record per CDR3 protein. The sample has about 160,000 distinct CDR3 sequences; roughly 45% are singletons. The specimen sequenced was sorted CD4+, CD8+, or CD8+CD57+ T cells (not recorded which) from PBMCs. All receptors come from a human donor in good health.

This clonotype has ten or more counts. The V gene is TRBV12-3 or TRBV12-4, the J gene TRBJ2-7; a weak D match, TRBD1 (6 bases). The CDR3 totals 14 residues. The germline V and J ends were trimmed by 3 bases and 3 bases, with 12 bases remaining between them. CDR3 nucleotide sequence: TGTGCCAGCAGTTTGGGTGGGGGCGTCTACGAGCAGTACTTC. It translates to CASSLGGGVYEQYF.

This clonotype was detected many times. The chain is built from TRBV2 and TRBJ1-3; D not resolved. This CDR3 has 12 amino acids. Looked up from germline, CDR1 is SNHLY and CDR2 is FYNNEI. Trimming took 6 bases from V and 0 from J, leaving 3 bases between them. The CDR3 sequence is CASRNSGNTIYF. Here the CDR3 DNA reads TGTGCCAGCAGGAACTCTGGAAACACCATATATTTT.

This clonotype was found many times. V and J are TRBV9 and TRBJ2-3, with a tentative D call TRBD2 (6 bases). The CDR3 spans 14 residues. Deletions cut 0 bases from V and 4 bases from J, with 9 bases between. Germline CDR1 SGDLS, CDR2 YYNGEE. The CDR3 nucleotides read TGTGCCAGCAGCGTAGCGGGAGTGGCAGATACGCAGTATTTT. Residues: CASSVAGVADTQYF. The whole variable domain, filled in from reference TRBV9 and TRBJ2-3, reads DSGVTQTPKHLITATGQRVTLRCSPRSGDLSVYWYQQSLDQGLQFLIQYYNGEERAKGNILERFSAQQFPDLHSELNLSSLELGDSALYFCASSVAGVADTQYFGPGTRLTVL.

This clonotype was recorded many times. This chain connects TRBV2 to TRBJ2-7; unclear D gene. The CDR3 consists of 11 residues. Germline CDR1 reads SNHLY; CDR2 reads FYNNEI. The ends were cut back, 6 bases at V and 3 bases at J, with 6 bases in the middle. The CDR3 region is CASRESYEQYF. The CDR3 DNA reads TGTGCCAGCAGGGAGAGCTACGAGCAGTACTTC.

V usage is TRBV10-3 and J usage is TRBJ2-1, with D perhaps matching TRBD1 (6 bases). CDR3 size: 14 residues. CDR1 ENHRY and CDR2 SYGVKD come from the germline V gene. V lost 10 bases and J lost 0, with 13 bases in between. CDR3 amino acids: CASWARGSYNEQFF. The CDR3 DNA follows: TGTGCCAGCTGGGCCAGGGGCTCCTACAATGAGCAGTTCTTC.

This clonotype came up many times. This chain connects TRBV9 to TRBJ1-5; D is uncertain. Germline-derived CDR1 and CDR2 are SGDLS and YYNGEE. V was trimmed by 0 bases and J by 0 bases, leaving 10 bases between them. The CDR3 loop spans 16 amino acids. The CDR3 coding sequence is TGTGCCAGCAGCGTAGTCACCAGAAATAGCAATCAGCCCCAGCATTTT. Protein product: CASSVVTRNSNQPQHF.

V gene TRBV11-2 combines with J gene TRBJ2-3; perhaps TRBD2 as D (6 bases). With 0 bases removed from V and 5 bases from J, the gap between germline ends came to 12 bases. The CDR3 length is 15 residues. The germline V gene has CDR1 SGHAT and CDR2 FQNNGV. The CDR3 coding sequence is TGTGCCAGCAGCTTAGAGGAGGGGCGGTTAGATACGCAGTATTTT. Translating gives CASSLEEGRLDTQYF.

There are many counts of this clonotype. This rearrangement joins TRBV5-5 to TRBJ1-3, with 7 positions matching TRBD1. There are 15 residues in the CDR3. V was clipped by 4 bases and J by 3 bases; unmatched bases: 7. CDR1 is SGHKS and CDR2 is YYEKEE in the germline V gene (reference sequence). The CDR3 region is CASSPQGGYGNTIYF. The CDR3 DNA reads as TGTGCCAGCAGCCCGCAGGGGGGTTATGGAAACACCATATATTTT. Full variable domain (rest looked up from reference TRBV5-5 and TRBJ1-3): DAGVTQSPTHLIKTRGQQVTLRCSPISGHKSVSWYQQVLGQGPQFIFQYYEKEERGRGNFPDRFSARQFPNYSSELNVNALLLGDSALYLCASSPQGGYGNTIYFGEGSWLTVV.

This clonotype was observed at least ten times. The V call is TRBV29-1, the J call TRBJ2-5; weak D call: TRBD2 (5 bases). Trimming shortened V by 7 bases and J by 3 bases, and 12 bases separated the two germline ends. The CDR3 extends over 12 amino acids. Germline V gives CDR1 SQVTM, CDR2 ANQGSEA. The CDR3, as DNA: TGCAGCGCTCGCGAGAGGGAAGAGACCCAGTACTTC. Translated: CSAREREETQYF.

There are many counts of this clonotype. The V call is TRBV14, the J call TRBJ1-2, with no clear D. The V gene's germline CDR1 is SGHDN and CDR2 FVKESK. This CDR3 contains 17 residues. V was cut by 0 bases and J by 3 bases, with 17 bases left in between. In DNA, the CDR3 is TGTGCCAGCAGCCAAGATCGGGCAGGTACCAGGTACTATGGCTACACCTTC. Protein sequence: CASSQDRAGTRYYGYTF.

This clonotype was counted at least ten times. The rearrangement links TRBV12-3 or TRBV12-4 to TRBJ2-5; 8 positions match TRBD1. This CDR3 is built from 13 residues. V shed 5 bases and J 5 bases; nucleotides not matched to a gene: 4. The CDR3 region has the DNA TGTGCCAGCAGTACTACAGGGGGGGAGACCCAGTACTTC. Protein: CASSTTGGETQYF.

This clonotype has at least ten counts. This chain joins TRBV20-1 and TRBJ1-5, with 9 nucleotides matching TRBD1. The CDR3 is 14 residues long. Losses at the gene ends were 6 bases for V and 2 bases for J; bases not matched to a gene: 5. CDR1 and CDR2 (germline): DFQATT, SNEGSKA (reference sequence). The CDR3 nucleotides read TGCAGTGCCTTGGACAGGGGTGGCAATCAGCCCCAGCATTTT. As protein: CSALDRGGNQPQHF.

In its sample, this clonotype was seen many times. The chain joins TRBV7-2 to TRBJ2-3; TRBD2 matches at 11 bases. CDR3 size: 16 residues. Germline trimming cut 3 bases from V and 1 base from J; bases unmatched to any gene: 3. Germline CDR1 reads SGHTA; CDR2 reads FQGNSA. CDR3 coding DNA: TGTGCCAGCAGCTTGCAGACTAGCGGGGGCACAGATACGCAGTATTTT. The encoded protein is CASSLQTSGGTDTQYF.

Regarding this clonotype: With a much larger clone just one base away, this may be a read error. J is TRBJ2-4 and V is TRBV20-1; D is perhaps TRBD2 (7 bases). This CDR3 has 14 amino acids. Per the germline V gene, CDR1 is DFQATT and CDR2 is SNEGSKA (reference sequence). CDR3 in amino acids: CSTAAGQLKNIQDF. CDR3 DNA: TGCAGTACCGCAGCGGGACAACTAAAAAACATTCAGGACTTC.

The chain employs TRBV10-3 and TRBJ2-1, with 12 bases aligning to TRBD2. The V segment lost 2 bases and the J segment 4 bases; nucleotides outside the gene matches: 0. The CDR3 consists of 15 residues. Germline V gives CDR1 ENHRY, CDR2 SYGVKD. In DNA form, the CDR3 reads TGTGCCATCAGTGAGGGACTAGCGGGGTACAATGAGCAGTTCTTC. This codes for CAISEGLAGYNEQFF.

This clonotype was recorded a few times. The chain recombines TRBV24-1 with TRBJ2-7, with TRBD2 matching over 9 bases. Germline-derived CDR1 and CDR2 are KGHDR and SFDVKD. The CDR3 has 14 residues. J lost 2 bases, V lost 9 bases, and 7 bases had no gene match. The CDR3 here is CATGRLAGPYEQYF. The DNA of the CDR3 is TGTGCCACCGGGAGGCTAGCGGGGCCCTACGAGCAGTACTTC.

The chain links TRBV25-1 to TRBJ1-2; 10 bases fit TRBD1. This CDR3 contains 15 residues. V lost 3 bases and J lost 8; bases outside the gene matches: 9. Germline V gives CDR1 MGHDK, CDR2 SYGVNS. The CDR3 protein is CASSESGTGDRGYTF. CDR3 nucleotides: TGTGCCAGCAGTGAGTCCGGGACAGGGGACCGGGGCTACACCTTC.

The CDR3 region has the DNA TGCAGTGCTAGCTCCAGGGGGGGAGCTTTCTTT. Translating gives CSASSRGGAFF. V gene TRBV20-1 combines with J gene TRBJ1-1, with 7 bases identical to TRBD1. CDR1 DFQATT and CDR2 SNEGSKA come from the germline V gene (reference sequence). V shed 3 bases and J 10 bases; nucleotides not matched to a gene: 5. The CDR3 sequence is 11 residues long.

Many counts were recorded for this clonotype. The rearrangement uses TRBV6-5 and TRBJ1-2; D not resolved. Deletions cut 0 bases from V and 11 bases from J, with 13 bases between. This CDR3 spans 13 amino acids. CDR1 and CDR2 from the germline V gene are MNHEY and SVGAGI. In DNA, the CDR3 is TGTGCCAGCAGTTACTCGAACGACTTTTTATACACCTTC. This translates into CASSYSNDFLYTF.

This clonotype was observed many times. The chain links TRBV20-1 to TRBJ2-1, with 12 bases identical to TRBD2. This CDR3 spans 16 amino acids. J lost 4 bases, V lost 3 bases, and 7 bases had no gene match. The germline V gene encodes CDR1 DFQATT and CDR2 SNEGSKA (reference sequence). The CDR3 region is CSASRLAGVQYNEQFF. CDR3 sequence (DNA): TGCAGTGCTAGCAGACTAGCGGGGGTCCAATACAATGAGCAGTTCTTC.

This clonotype was counted ten times or more. V usage is TRBV29-1 and J usage is TRBJ1-2; TRBD1 matches 7 bases. The germline V gene encodes CDR1 SQVTM and CDR2 ANQGSEA. V was clipped by 4 bases and J by 8 bases; unmatched bases: 10. The CDR3 has 13 residues. The CDR3 DNA follows: TGCAGCGTTGTGACTCCGCCAGGGGGGGGCTACACCTTC. This encodes CSVVTPPGGGYTF.

This clonotype was observed at least ten times. The chain links TRBV7-8 to TRBJ2-2, with 11 positions matching TRBD2. J lost 6 bases, V lost 5 bases, and 8 bases had no gene match. The CDR3 sequence is 16 residues long. Germline assignment: CDR1 SGHVS and CDR2 FQNEAQ. CDR3 amino acids: CASSLYSGGAAGELFF. CDR3 nucleotides: TGTGCCAGCAGCCTTTATAGCGGGGGGGCGGCCGGGGAGCTGTTTTTT.

The chain employs TRBV15 and TRBJ2-2; 10 bases fit TRBD1. After removal of 3 bases from V and 5 bases from J, the junction contained 3 bases not matched to a gene. The V gene's germline CDR1 is LNHNV and CDR2 YYDKDF (reference sequence). CDR3 length equals 15 residues. CDR3 residues: CATSRTGGWTGELFF. The DNA for the CDR3 is TGTGCCACCAGCAGGACAGGGGGCTGGACCGGGGAGCTGTTTTTT. The variable domain in full, completed from reference TRBV15 and TRBJ2-2, reads DAMVIQNPRYQVTQFGKPVTLSCSQTLNHNVMYWYQQKSSQAPKLLFHYYDKDFNNEADTPDNFQSRRPNTSFCFLDIRSPGLGDTAMYLCATSRTGGWTGELFFGEGSRLTVL.

This clonotype was counted a single time. V gene TRBV2 combines with J gene TRBJ1-5; 11 bases fit TRBD1. This CDR3 is 14 amino acids long. With 5 bases clipped from V and 5 bases from J, the junction kept 2 bases outside the gene matches. CDR1 and CDR2 (germline): SNHLY, FYNNEI. This CDR3 is CASSRTGGDQPQHF. For the CDR3, the DNA is TGTGCCAGCAGTCGGACAGGGGGCGATCAGCCCCAGCATTTT.

The genes are TRBV2 and TRBJ1-2, with D possibly matching TRBD1 (5 bases). In germline, CDR1 is SNHLY, CDR2 FYNNEI. V was pared by 4 bases and J by 8 bases, with 14 bases between. The CDR3 runs 13 residues. CDR3 coding DNA: TGTGCCAGCAGTGGGGAGAGGGGTGTAGGCTACACCTTC. This sequence encodes CASSGERGVGYTF.

CDR3 in DNA: TGCAGCGTTGAGAGGGACGGAAACACCATATATTTT. Translated: CSVERDGNTIYF. This rearrangement joins TRBV29-1 to TRBJ1-3, with D perhaps TRBD1 (5 bases). Germline assignment: CDR1 SQVTM and CDR2 ANQGSEA. The CDR3 has 12 residues. The V end was cut by 3 bases, the J end by 4 bases, with 7 bases between.

Many counts were recorded for this clonotype. V is TRBV5-6 and J is TRBJ1-2, with TRBD1 identical over 9 bases. CDR1 is SGHDT, CDR2 YYEEEE, per germline. CDR3 length: 17 amino acids. The J segment lost 4 bases and the V segment lost 3 bases, leaving 13 bases of the junction unmatched. The CDR3 here is CASSWLGQGVQGYGYTF. The CDR3 nucleotides are TGTGCCAGCAGCTGGCTGGGACAGGGCGTTCAAGGCTATGGCTACACCTTC.

This chain uses TRBV14 with TRBJ2-7, with TRBD1 matching 10 bases. The CDR3 has 15 amino acids. The trim removed 1 base at V and 12 bases at J, leaving 12 bases unmatched. Germline V CDR1 and CDR2: SGHDN, FVKESK. The CDR3 loop is CASSQGGTGVYGPYF. The CDR3, as DNA: TGTGCCAGCAGCCAAGGTGGGACAGGGGTTTACGGGCCGTACTTC.

The rearrangement links TRBV7-8 to TRBJ2-5, with D maybe TRBD2 (5 bases). Between the trimmed V and J ends, which lost 5 bases and 2 bases, there was a span of 15 bases. Germline CDR1 is SGHVS and CDR2 is FQNEAQ. The CDR3 consists of 15 residues. The DNA of the CDR3 is TGTGCCAGCAGCCCGGGAAACCAGAGACAAGAGACCCAGTACTTC. It encodes CASSPGNQRQETQYF.

The chain recombines TRBV29-1 with TRBJ2-7; no clear D gene. V was pared by 4 bases and J by 2 bases, with 12 bases between. Germline loops: CDR1 SQVTM, CDR2 ANQGSEA. The CDR3 has 13 residues. The CDR3 sequence: CSVGKASTYEQYF. As DNA, the CDR3 is TGCAGCGTTGGCAAGGCCTCCACCTACGAGCAGTACTTC.

The chain employs TRBV6-5 and TRBJ2-7, with a weak D call TRBD2 (5 bases). The CDR3 runs 16 residues. V lost 0 bases, J lost 6 bases, and 18 bases lay in between. Germline CDR1 reads MNHEY; CDR2 reads SVGAGI. Here the CDR3 reads CASSYSSGSWSFEQYF. The CDR3 DNA reads as TGTGCCAGCAGTTACTCGAGTGGGAGTTGGTCGTTCGAGCAGTACTTC.

The chain employs TRBV10-3 and TRBJ2-1; D may match TRBD1 or TRBD2 (5 bases each). CDR1 ENHRY and CDR2 SYGVKD come from the germline V gene. The V end was cut by 4 bases, the J end by 8 bases, with 6 bases between. This CDR3 comprises 11 residues. The CDR3 DNA sequence: TGTGCCATCAGTGGGGGACATGAGCAGTTCTTC. Encoded protein: CAISGGHEQFF.